One sample yielded the 22 T cell receptor beta chains listed below, sequenced in a study of blood T cell repertoires in COVID-19. TCRdb's copy holds only in-frame clones and misses some; the assay was immunoSEQ multiplex PCR. Of roughly 47,000 clones in the sample, 80% to 90% were seen once. The material sequenced was peripheral blood. The receptors stem from a woman over 75 with COVID-19, enrolled during active disease.

The chain links TRBV7-2 to TRBJ1-4; tentative D call: TRBD1 (6 bases). The CDR3 contains 15 residues. Trimming stripped 1 base from V and 4 bases from J, with 10 bases between. The germline V gene encodes CDR1 SGHTA and CDR2 FQGNSA. As DNA, the CDR3 is TGTGCCAGCAGCTTAGGGGGGCAGAGTAATGAAAAACTGTTTTTT. It yields the protein CASSLGGQSNEKLFF.

The V and J genes are TRBV5-1 and TRBJ2-1; D not certain. V was trimmed by 0 bases and J by 10 bases, leaving 11 bases between them. Germline assignment: CDR1 SGHRS and CDR2 YFSETQ. The CDR3 spans 13 residues. CDR3 nucleotide sequence: TGCGCCAGCAGCTTGGGTTACAGAGCCGAGCAGTTCTTC. Its protein product is CASSLGYRAEQFF.

This clone was counted only a few times. The chain has TRBV20-1 and TRBJ2-2; unclear D gene. Germline V CDR1 and CDR2: DFQATT, SNEGSKA (reference sequence). V lost 5 bases and J 5 bases, leaving 6 bases between the germline ends. This CDR3 has 11 residues. CDR3 protein: CSAPRTGELFF. As DNA, the CDR3 is TGCAGTGCTCCCCGTACCGGGGAGCTGTTTTTT.

This clone was picked up many times. V usage is TRBV7-3 and J usage is TRBJ2-1; possible D gene TRBD1, 5 bases. This CDR3 spans 15 amino acids. Germline loops: CDR1 SGHTA, CDR2 FQGTGA. The V end lost 5 bases, the J end lost 3 bases, and 14 bases lay between the germline ends. This CDR3 is CASSVGAGFYNEQFF. The CDR3 DNA reads TGTGCCAGCAGCGTAGGGGCAGGATTCTACAATGAGCAGTTCTTC. Together with reference TRBV7-3 and TRBJ2-1, the CDR3 gives the full variable domain: GAGVSQTPSNKVTEKGKYVELRCDPISGHTALYWYRQSLGQGPEFLIYFQGTGAADDSGLPNDRFFAVRPEGSVSTLKIQRTERGDSAVYLCASSVGAGFYNEQFFGPGTRLTVL.

A single count supports this clone. The chain combines TRBV11-2 with TRBJ2-1; 8 nucleotides match TRBD2. The CDR3 spans 19 residues. Looked up from germline, CDR1 is SGHAT and CDR2 is FQNNGV. V dropped 5 bases and J dropped 1; count of bases not matched to a gene: 16. The CDR3 DNA sequence: TGTGCCAGCAGCCCCCGTGGTAGCGGGGCCATCTCATCCTACAATGAGCAGTTCTTC. Amino acid sequence: CASSPRGSGAISSYNEQFF.

V usage is TRBV4-3 and J usage is TRBJ2-7, with a weak D call TRBD2 (6 bases). Germline V CDR1 and CDR2: LGHNA, YSLEER. The V and J ends lost 0 bases and 0 bases respectively, with 12 bases between them. The CDR3 is 16 residues long. The CDR3 here is CASSQDSRGSSYEQYF. The CDR3 region has the DNA TGCGCCAGCAGCCAAGATAGTCGGGGGAGCTCCTACGAGCAGTACTTC.

The chain is built from TRBV7-2 and TRBJ2-7; 7 positions agree with TRBD1. The CDR3 consists of 15 residues. The germline CDR1 and CDR2 sequences are SGHTA and FQGNSA. Unmatched junction bases numbered 7, after V lost 2 bases and J lost 3 bases. The CDR3 here is CASSLWVRQGYEQYF. The CDR3 bases are TGTGCCAGCAGCTTATGGGTCAGACAGGGCTACGAGCAGTACTTC.

The CDR3 DNA sequence: TGTGCCAGCAGCCCAACCAGAGGGACAGCCACCGGGGAGCTGTTTTTT. Encoded protein: CASSPTRGTATGELFF. The chain is built from TRBV9 and TRBJ2-2; 7 nucleotides align to TRBD1. CDR1 is SGDLS, CDR2 YYNGEE, per germline. The CDR3 spans 16 residues. V shed 4 bases and J 4 bases; nucleotides not matched to a gene: 10.

This chain links TRBV5-1 with TRBJ2-2, with TRBD2 matching over 9 bases. The CDR3 sequence is 15 residues long. Looked up from germline, CDR1 is SGHRS and CDR2 is YFSETQ. V was pared by 0 bases and J by 3 bases, with 0 bases of the junction left unmatched. The CDR3, as DNA: TGCGCCAGCAGCTTGGGACTAGCGGACACCGGGGAGCTGTTTTTT. Protein product: CASSLGLADTGELFF.

This chain joins TRBV18 and TRBJ2-6; weak D call: TRBD2 (6 bases). The CDR3 runs to 17 residues. V was trimmed by 3 bases and J by 1 base, leaving 13 bases between them. Per the germline V gene, CDR1 is KGHSH and CDR2 is LQKENI. DNA for the CDR3: TGTGCCAGCTCACCCTTAGACGGGGGATCTGGGGCCAACGTCCTGACTTTC. This encodes CASSPLDGGSGANVLTF.

The chain joins TRBV27 to TRBJ2-1; 13 nucleotides align to TRBD2. This CDR3 is built from 18 residues. After removal of 5 bases from V and 10 bases from J, the junction contained 17 bases not matched to a gene. CDR1 and CDR2 from the germline V gene are MNHEY and SMNVEV (reference sequence). This CDR3 is CASSRTRTSGRAEGEQFF. The DNA for the CDR3 is TGTGCCAGCAGTCGGACCCGCACTAGCGGGAGGGCCGAGGGGGAGCAGTTCTTC.

The chain carries TRBV7-2 and TRBJ2-5; D may be TRBD2 (6 bases). Germline V gives CDR1 SGHTA, CDR2 FQGNSA. V dropped 0 bases and J dropped 1 base, with 15 bases sitting between them. The CDR3 consists of 17 residues. CDR3 in amino acids: CASSLARGATLQETQYF. The CDR3 DNA is TGTGCCAGCAGCTTAGCGCGGGGAGCAACCCTCCAAGAGACCCAGTACTTC.

This chain links TRBV11-3 with TRBJ2-3; 8 bases align to TRBD1. V trimming: 2 bases; J trimming: 4 bases; junction bases outside the gene matches: 2. The CDR3 contains 14 residues. Looked up from germline, CDR1 is SGHNT and CDR2 is YENEEA. CDR3 in DNA: TGTGCCAGCAGCTTACAGGGGGCAGCAGATACGCAGTATTTT. It yields the protein CASSLQGAADTQYF.

V gene TRBV4-1 combines with J gene TRBJ2-7; 7 bases are shared with TRBD1. CDR1 is MGHRA, CDR2 YSYEKL, per germline. The CDR3 covers 15 residues. Germline trimming cut 3 bases from V and 2 bases from J; bases unmatched to any gene: 7. CDR3 DNA sequence: TGCGCCAGCAGCCAGGAGATGACAGGGACCTACGAGCAGTACTTC. Encoded protein: CASSQEMTGTYEQYF.

The V gene is TRBV18, the J gene TRBJ2-2, with 7 bases matching TRBD1. The CDR3 covers 15 residues. Germline V CDR1 and CDR2: KGHSH, LQKENI. Trimming at V came to 1 base and at J to 4 bases, leaving 3 bases not matched to a gene. This CDR3 reads CASSPQTGFTGELFF. The CDR3 DNA sequence: TGTGCCAGCTCACCACAGACAGGGTTCACCGGGGAGCTGTTTTTT.

The chain has TRBV9 and TRBJ1-2; D remains ambiguous. The CDR3 contains 15 residues. Trimming removed 0 bases from V and 8 bases from J, with 17 bases in between. The V gene's germline CDR1 is SGDLS and CDR2 YYNGEE. DNA for the CDR3: TGTGCCAGCAGCGTAGGTCTCCGGGGTGCGGAAGGCTACACCTTC. Protein product: CASSVGLRGAEGYTF. Variable domain in full (rest from reference TRBV9 and TRBJ1-2): DSGVTQTPKHLITATGQRVTLRCSPRSGDLSVYWYQQSLDQGLQFLIQYYNGEERAKGNILERFSAQQFPDLHSELNLSSLELGDSALYFCASSVGLRGAEGYTFGSGTRLTVV.

The V and J genes are TRBV6-5 and TRBJ1-1, with D possibly matching TRBD1 (6 bases). Germline lookup yields CDR1 MNHEY and CDR2 SVGAGI. The V gene lost 4 bases and the J gene lost 4 bases, with 10 bases spanning the gap. This CDR3 has 13 residues. CDR3 region: CASSSTGSTEAFF. The CDR3 region has the DNA TGTGCCAGCAGTTCCACAGGGAGCACTGAAGCTTTCTTT.

This chain uses TRBV20-1 with TRBJ2-3; possible D gene TRBD2, 7 bases. CDR3 length: 15 amino acids. Germline CDR1 DFQATT, CDR2 SNEGSKA (reference sequence). V lost 3 bases to trimming and J lost 1 base, with 14 bases between them. The CDR3 loop reads CSASGGGGRTDTQYF. Here the CDR3 DNA reads TGCAGTGCTAGTGGGGGGGGCGGACGCACAGATACGCAGTATTTT.

V usage is TRBV15 and J usage is TRBJ1-1; 8 bases match TRBD1. The CDR3 loop spans 14 amino acids. CDR1 and CDR2 from the germline V gene are LNHNV and YYDKDF (reference sequence). After removal of 4 bases from V and 11 bases from J, the junction contained 12 bases not matched to a gene. The CDR3 here is CATSTGGATGGAFF. The CDR3, as DNA: TGTGCCACCAGCACAGGGGGCGCTACGGGTGGGGCTTTCTTT.

The gene calls are TRBV4-3 and TRBJ2-5, with D possibly being TRBD1 (5 bases). The CDR3 runs to 16 residues. Germline CDR1 LGHNA, CDR2 YSLEER. V was shortened by 1 base and J by 4 bases, with 16 bases between the two germline ends. CDR3 in amino acids: CASSQGNKPGRETQYF. CDR3 in DNA: TGCGCCAGCAGCCAAGGGAATAAGCCAGGGCGAGAGACCCAGTACTTC.

This clone came up a few times. The chain links TRBV7-8 to TRBJ2-5; 7 nucleotides align to TRBD2. This CDR3 has 15 amino acids. CDR1 and CDR2 (germline): SGHVS, FQNEAQ. The J segment lost 2 bases and the V segment lost 7 bases, leaving 10 bases of the junction unmatched. The CDR3 loop is CASIKVGGEQETQYF. The CDR3 nucleotides read TGTGCCAGCATCAAGGTGGGGGGGGAACAAGAGACCCAGTACTTC.

The chain has TRBV7-6 and TRBJ2-7, with TRBD1 matching over 9 bases. V was pared by 4 bases and J by 2 bases, with 6 bases of the junction left unmatched. Germline CDR1 and CDR2: SGHVS and FNYEAQ. CDR3 size: 15 residues. The CDR3 loop is CASSSYRDRAYEQYF. The CDR3 nucleotides are TGTGCCAGCAGCTCGTACCGGGACAGGGCCTACGAGCAGTACTTC.